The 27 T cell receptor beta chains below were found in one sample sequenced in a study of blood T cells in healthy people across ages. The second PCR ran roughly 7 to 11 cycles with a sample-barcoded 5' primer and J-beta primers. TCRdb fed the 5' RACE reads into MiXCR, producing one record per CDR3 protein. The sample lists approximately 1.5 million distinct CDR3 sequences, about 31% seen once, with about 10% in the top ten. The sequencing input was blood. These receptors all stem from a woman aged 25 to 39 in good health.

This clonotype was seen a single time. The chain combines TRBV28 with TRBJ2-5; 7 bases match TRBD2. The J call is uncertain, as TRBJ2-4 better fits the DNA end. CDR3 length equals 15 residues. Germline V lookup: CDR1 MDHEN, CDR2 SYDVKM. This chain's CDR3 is CASSLRRGTKNIQYF. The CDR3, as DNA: TGTGCCAGCAGTTTACGGCGGGGGACGAAAAACATTCAGTACTTC.

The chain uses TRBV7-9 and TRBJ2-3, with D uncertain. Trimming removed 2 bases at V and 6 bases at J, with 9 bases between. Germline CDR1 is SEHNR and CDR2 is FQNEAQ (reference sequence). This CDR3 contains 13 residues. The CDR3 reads CASSLIVSDTQYF. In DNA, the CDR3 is TGTGCCAGCAGCTTAATAGTGAGTGATACGCAGTATTTT.

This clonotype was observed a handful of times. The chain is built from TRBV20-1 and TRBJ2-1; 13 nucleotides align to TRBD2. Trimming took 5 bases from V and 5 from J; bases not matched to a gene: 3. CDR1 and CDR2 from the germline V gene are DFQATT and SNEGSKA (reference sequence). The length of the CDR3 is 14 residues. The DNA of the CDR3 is TGCAGTGCTCCGGGACTAGCGGGGAACAATGAGCAGTTCTTC. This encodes CSAPGLAGNNEQFF.

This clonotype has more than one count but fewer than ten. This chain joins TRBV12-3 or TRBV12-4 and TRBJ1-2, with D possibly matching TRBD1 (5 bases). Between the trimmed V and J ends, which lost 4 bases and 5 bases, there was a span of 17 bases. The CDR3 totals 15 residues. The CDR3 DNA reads TGTGCCAGCAGTTCCTTCTCGCTAGGGGAGTATGGCTACACCTTC. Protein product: CASSSFSLGEYGYTF.

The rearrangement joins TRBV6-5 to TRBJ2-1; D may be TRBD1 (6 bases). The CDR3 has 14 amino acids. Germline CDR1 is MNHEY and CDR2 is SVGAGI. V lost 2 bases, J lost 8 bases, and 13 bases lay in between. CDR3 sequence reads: CASSYEGDGDEQFF. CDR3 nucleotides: TGTGCCAGCAGTTACGAGGGGGATGGGGATGAGCAGTTCTTC.

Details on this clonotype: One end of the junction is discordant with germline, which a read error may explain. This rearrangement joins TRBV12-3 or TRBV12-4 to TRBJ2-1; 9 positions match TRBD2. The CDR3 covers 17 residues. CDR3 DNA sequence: TGTGCCGGCAGTTTACGGGCTAGCGGGATCCCCTACAATGAGCAGTTCTTC. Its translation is CAGSLRASGIPYNEQFF.

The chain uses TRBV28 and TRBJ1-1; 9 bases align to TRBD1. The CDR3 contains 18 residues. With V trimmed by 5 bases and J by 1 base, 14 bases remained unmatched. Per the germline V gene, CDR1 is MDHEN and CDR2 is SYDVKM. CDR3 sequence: CASSLINRGLVGNTEAFF. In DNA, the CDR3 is TGTGCCAGCAGTCTTATTAACAGGGGGCTCGTAGGGAACACTGAAGCTTTCTTT. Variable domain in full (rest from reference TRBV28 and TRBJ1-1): DVKVTQSSRYLVKRTGEKVFLECVQDMDHENMFWYRQDPGLGLRLIYFSYDVKMKEKGDIPEGYSVSREKKERFSLILESASTNQTSMYLCASSLINRGLVGNTEAFFGQGTRLTVV.

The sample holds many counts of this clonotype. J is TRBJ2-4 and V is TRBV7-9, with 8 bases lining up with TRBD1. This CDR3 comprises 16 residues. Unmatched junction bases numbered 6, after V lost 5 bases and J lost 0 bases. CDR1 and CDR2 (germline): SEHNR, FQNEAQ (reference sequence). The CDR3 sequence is CASSPRTGLAKNIQYF. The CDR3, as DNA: TGTGCCAGCAGCCCCCGGACAGGGCTAGCCAAAAACATTCAGTACTTC.

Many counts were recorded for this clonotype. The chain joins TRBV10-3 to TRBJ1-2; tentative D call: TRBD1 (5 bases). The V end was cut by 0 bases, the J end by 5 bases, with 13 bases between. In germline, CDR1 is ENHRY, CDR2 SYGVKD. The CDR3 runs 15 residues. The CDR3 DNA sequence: TGTGCCATCAGTGAGTCTGACAGCCCCCTTTATGGCTACACCTTC. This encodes CAISESDSPLYGYTF.

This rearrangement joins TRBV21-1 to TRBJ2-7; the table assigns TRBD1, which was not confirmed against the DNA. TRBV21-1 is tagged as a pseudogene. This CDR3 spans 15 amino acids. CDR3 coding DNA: TGTGCCAGCAGCAAGGTTCAGGGTTGTTCCTACGAGCAGTACTTC. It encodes CASSKVQGCSYEQYF.

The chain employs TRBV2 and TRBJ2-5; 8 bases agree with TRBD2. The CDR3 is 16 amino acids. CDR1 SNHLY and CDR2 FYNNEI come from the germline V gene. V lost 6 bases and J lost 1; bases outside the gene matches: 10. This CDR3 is CASSPPGRGGQETQYF. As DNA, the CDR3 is TGTGCCAGCAGCCCCCCCGGTCGGGGGGGCCAAGAGACCCAGTACTTC. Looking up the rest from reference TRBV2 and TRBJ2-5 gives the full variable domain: EPEVTQTPSHQVTQMGQEVILRCVPISNHLYFYWYRQILGQKVEFLVSFYNNEISEKSEIFDDQFSVERPDGSNFTLKIRSTKLEDSAMYFCASSPPGRGGQETQYFGPGTRLLVL.

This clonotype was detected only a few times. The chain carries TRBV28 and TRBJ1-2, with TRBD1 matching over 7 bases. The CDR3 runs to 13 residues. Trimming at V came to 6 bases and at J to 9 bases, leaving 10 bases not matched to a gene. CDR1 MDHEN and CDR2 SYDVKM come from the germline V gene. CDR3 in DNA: TGTGCCAGCAGCGCAGACAGGGTACAGAGCTACACCTTC. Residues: CASSADRVQSYTF.

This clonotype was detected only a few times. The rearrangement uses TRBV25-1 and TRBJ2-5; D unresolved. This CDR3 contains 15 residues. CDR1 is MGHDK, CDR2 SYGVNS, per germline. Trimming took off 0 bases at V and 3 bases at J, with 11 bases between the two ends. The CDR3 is CASSEYLTEKETQYF. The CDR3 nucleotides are TGTGCCAGCAGTGAATATCTGACCGAAAAAGAGACCCAGTACTTC.

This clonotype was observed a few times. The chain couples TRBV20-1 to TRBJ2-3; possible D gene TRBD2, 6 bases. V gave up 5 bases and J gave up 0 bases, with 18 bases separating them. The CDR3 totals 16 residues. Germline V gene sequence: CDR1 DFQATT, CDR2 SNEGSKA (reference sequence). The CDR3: CSAHTILASSTDTQYF. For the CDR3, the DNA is TGCAGTGCTCATACGATTCTAGCGTCTAGCACAGATACGCAGTATTTT.

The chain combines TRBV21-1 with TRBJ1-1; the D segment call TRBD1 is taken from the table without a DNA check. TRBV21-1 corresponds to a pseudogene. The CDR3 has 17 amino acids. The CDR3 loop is CASSKAGNRVMNTEAFF. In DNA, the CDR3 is TGTGCCAGCAGCAAAGCAGGGAACAGGGTAATGAACACTGAAGCTTTCTTT.

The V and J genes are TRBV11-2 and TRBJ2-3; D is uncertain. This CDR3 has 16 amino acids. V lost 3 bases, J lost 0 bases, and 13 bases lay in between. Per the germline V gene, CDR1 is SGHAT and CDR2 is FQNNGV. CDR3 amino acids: CASSLLGCSSTDTQYF. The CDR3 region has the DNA TGTGCCAGCAGCTTGTTGGGGTGCTCGAGCACAGATACGCAGTATTTT.

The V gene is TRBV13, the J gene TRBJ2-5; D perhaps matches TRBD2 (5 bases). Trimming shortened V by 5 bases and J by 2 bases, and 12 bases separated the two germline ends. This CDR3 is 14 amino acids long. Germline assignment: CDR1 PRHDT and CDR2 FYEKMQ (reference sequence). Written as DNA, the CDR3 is TGTGCCAGCAGCACCAGGACGGGGCAAGAGACCCAGTACTTC. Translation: CASSTRTGQETQYF.

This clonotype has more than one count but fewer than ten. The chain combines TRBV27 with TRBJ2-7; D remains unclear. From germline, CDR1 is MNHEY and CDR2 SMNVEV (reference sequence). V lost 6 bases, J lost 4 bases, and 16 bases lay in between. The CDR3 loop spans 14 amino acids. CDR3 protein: CASRLAGQIYEQYF. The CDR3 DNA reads TGTGCCAGCAGGTTAGCTGGGCAGATTTACGAGCAGTACTTC.

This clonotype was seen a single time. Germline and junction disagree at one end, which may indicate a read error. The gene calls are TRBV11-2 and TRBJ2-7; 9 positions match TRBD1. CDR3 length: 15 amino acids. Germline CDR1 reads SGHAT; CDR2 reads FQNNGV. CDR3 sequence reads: CTSRERDREDYEQYF. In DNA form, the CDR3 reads TGTACCAGCAGGGAACGGGACAGGGAGGACTACGAGCAGTACTTC.

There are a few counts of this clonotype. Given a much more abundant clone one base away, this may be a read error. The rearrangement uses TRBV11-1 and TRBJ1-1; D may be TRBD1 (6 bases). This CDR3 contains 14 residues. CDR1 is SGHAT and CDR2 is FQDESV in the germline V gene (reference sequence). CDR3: CASSLDSLNAEAFF. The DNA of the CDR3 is TGTGCCAGCAGCTTGGACAGCCTGAACGCTGAAGCTTTCTTT.

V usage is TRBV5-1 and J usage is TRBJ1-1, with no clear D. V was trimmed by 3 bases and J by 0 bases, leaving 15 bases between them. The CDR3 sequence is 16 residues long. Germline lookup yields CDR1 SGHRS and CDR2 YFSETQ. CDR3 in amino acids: CASSSQVNLMNTEAFF. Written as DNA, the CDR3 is TGCGCCAGCAGCTCCCAGGTTAACCTAATGAACACTGAAGCTTTCTTT.

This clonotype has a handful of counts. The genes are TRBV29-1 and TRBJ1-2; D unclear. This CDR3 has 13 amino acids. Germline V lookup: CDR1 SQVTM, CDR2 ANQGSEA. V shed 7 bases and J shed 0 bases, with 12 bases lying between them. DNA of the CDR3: TGCAGCGCCCGGGATATAACTAACTATGGCTACACCTTC. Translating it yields CSARDITNYGYTF.

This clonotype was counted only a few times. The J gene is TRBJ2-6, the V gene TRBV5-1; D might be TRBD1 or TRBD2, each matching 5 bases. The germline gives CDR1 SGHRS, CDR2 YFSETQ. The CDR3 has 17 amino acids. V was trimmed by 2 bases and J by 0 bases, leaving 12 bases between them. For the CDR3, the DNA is TGCGCCAGCAGCTTCCGGGACGCCTTCTCTGGGGCCAACGTCCTGACTTTC. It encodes CASSFRDAFSGANVLTF.

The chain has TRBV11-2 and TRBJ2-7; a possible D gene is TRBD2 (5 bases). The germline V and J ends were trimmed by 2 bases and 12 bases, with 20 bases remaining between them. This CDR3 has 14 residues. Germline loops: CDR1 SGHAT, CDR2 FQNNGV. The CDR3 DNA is TGTGCCAGCAGCTTAAAGTTCAGCGGCCGCGAGAGGTACTTC. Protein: CASSLKFSGRERYF.

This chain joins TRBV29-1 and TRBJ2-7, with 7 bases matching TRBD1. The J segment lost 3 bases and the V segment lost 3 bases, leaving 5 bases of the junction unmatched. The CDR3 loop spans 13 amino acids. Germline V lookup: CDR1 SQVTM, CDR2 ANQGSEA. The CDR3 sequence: CSVEGTADYEQYF. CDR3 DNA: TGCAGCGTTGAGGGGACAGCGGACTACGAGCAGTACTTC.

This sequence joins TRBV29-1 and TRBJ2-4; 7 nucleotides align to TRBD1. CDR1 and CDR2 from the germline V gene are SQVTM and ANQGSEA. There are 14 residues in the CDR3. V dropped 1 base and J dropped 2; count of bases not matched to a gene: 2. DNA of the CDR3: TGCAGCGTTGAAGGACAGGGACCCAAAAACATTCAGTACTTC. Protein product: CSVEGQGPKNIQYF.

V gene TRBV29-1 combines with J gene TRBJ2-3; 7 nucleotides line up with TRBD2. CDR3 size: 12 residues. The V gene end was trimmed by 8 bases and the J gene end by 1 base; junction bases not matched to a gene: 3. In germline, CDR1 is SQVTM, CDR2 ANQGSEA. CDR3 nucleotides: TGCAGCTATGGGGGGGGCACAGATACGCAGTATTTT. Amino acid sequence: CSYGGGTDTQYF.